This TCR beta chain appears in the sequencing data of a study of shared clonotypes between healthy human individuals. Donors comprised healthy HIV-negative adults lacking recent acute infections or vaccinations. A word on this clone: Its antigen is currently unknown.

Trimming removed 5 bases at V and 5 bases at J, with 18 bases between. CDR1 is SGHVS, CDR2 FNYEAQ, per germline. The CDR3 is made up of 15 amino acids. Deep-level assay runs were performed. The data were produced by immunoSEQ multiplex PCR, yet TCRdb's version contains in-frame clones alone and is incomplete. The data show 650,000 to 700,000 clones, with 90% seen just once and about 34% held by the top ten. The study's findings and limits: Roughly 5% of naive CD4 clonotypes were shared across several donors.

The chain uses TRBV7-6 and TRBJ1-1, with D perhaps matching TRBD1 (6 bases). The sequence derives from a man younger than 35 in good health. Some clones in this sample may be carry-over from other donors' samples. Sequenced: memory CD8+ T cells from PBMCs. Specified subset: CD45RO+ cells pooled with CCR7-negative TemRA cells. The CDR3 DNA sequence: TGTGCCAGCAGCCTGGGGGGGGCGGCAGCTACTGAAGCTTTCTTT. The encoded protein is CASSLGGAAATEAFF. Together with reference TRBV7-6 and TRBJ1-1, the CDR3 gives the full variable domain: GAGVSQSPRYKVTKRGQDVALRCDPISGHVSLYWYRQALGQGPEFLTYFNYEAQQDKSGLPNDRFSAERPEGSISTLTIQRTEQRDSAMYRCASSLGGAAATEAFFGQGTRLTVV.